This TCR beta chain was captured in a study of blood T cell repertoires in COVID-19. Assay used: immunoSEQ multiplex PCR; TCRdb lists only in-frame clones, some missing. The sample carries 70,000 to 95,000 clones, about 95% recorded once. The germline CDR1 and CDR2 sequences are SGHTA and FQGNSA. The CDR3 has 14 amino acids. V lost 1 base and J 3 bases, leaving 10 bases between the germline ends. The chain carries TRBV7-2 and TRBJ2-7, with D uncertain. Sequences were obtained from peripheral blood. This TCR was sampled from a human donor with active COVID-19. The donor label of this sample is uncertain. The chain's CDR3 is CASSLVPGDYEQYF. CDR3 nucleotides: TGTGCCAGCAGCTTAGTTCCCGGAGACTACGAGCAGTACTTC.